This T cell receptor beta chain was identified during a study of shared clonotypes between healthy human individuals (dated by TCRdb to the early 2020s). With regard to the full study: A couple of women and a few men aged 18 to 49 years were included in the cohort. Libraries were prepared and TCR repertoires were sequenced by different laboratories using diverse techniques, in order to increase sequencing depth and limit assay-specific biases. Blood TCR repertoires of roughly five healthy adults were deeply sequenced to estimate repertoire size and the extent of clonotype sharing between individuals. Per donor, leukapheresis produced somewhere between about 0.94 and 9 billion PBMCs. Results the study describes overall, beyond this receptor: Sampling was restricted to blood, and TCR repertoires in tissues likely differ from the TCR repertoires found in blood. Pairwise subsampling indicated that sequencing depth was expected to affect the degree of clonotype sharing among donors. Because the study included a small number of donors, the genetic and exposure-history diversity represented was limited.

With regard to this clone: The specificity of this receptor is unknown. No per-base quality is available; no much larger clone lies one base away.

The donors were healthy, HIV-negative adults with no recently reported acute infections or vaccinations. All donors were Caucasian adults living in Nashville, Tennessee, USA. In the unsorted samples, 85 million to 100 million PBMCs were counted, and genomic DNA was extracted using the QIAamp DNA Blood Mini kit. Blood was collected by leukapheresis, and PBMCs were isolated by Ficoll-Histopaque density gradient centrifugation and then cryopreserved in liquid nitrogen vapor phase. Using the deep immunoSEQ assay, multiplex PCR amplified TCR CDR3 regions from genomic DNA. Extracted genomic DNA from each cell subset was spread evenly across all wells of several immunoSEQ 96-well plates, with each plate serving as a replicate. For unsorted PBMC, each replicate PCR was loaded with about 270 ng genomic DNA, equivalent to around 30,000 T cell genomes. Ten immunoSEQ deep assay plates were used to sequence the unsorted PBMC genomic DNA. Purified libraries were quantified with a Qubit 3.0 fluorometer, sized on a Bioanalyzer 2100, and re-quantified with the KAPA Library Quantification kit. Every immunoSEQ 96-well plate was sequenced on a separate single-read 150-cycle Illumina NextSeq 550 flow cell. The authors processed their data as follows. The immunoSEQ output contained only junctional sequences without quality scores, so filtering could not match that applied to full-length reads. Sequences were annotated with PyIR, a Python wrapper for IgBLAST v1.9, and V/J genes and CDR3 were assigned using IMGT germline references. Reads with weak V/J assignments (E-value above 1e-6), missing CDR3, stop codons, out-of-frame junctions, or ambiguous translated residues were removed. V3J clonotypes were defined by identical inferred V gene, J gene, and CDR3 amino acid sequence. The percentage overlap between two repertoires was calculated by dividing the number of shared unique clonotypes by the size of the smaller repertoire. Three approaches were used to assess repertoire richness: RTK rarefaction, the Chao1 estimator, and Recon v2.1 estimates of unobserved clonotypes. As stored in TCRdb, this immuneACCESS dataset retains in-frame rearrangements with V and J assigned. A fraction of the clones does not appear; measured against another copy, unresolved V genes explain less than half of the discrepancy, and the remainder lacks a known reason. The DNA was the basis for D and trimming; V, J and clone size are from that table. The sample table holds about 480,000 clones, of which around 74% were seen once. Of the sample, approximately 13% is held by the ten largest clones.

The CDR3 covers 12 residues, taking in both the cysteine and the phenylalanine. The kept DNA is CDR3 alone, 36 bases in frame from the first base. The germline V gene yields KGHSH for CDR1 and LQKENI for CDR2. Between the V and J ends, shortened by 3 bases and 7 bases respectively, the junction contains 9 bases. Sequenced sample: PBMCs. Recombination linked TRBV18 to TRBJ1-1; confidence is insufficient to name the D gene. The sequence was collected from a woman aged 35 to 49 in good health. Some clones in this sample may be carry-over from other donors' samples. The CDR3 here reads CASSPGTLEAFF. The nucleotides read TGTGCCAGCTCACCGGGAACACTTGAAGCTTTCTTT.